These 29 T cell receptor beta chains were sequenced from one sample in a study of lymphopenia after photon versus proton radiotherapy. The assay was immunoSEQ multiplex PCR, and TCRdb's table has in-frame clones only and misses some. The data contain around 35,000 clones, approximately 87% of them singletons. Here the sequenced sample was peripheral blood, taken from a patient treated with photon-based radiotherapy. The receptor set was obtained from a man between 50 and 59 years old with gastric cancer.

The chain carries TRBV9 and TRBJ2-2; 10 positions match TRBD2. The CDR3 is 17 residues long. CDR1 is SGDLS and CDR2 is YYNGEE in the germline V gene. Trimming cost V 1 base and J 6 bases; bases outside gene matches: 9. In DNA, the CDR3 is TGTGCCAGCAGCGTACTAGCGGGAGTCCTCGGGGCCGGGGAGCTGTTTTTT. Encoded protein: CASSVLAGVLGAGELFF.

About this clone itself: Other DNA sequences from this sample encode an identical CDR3 as well. The chain carries TRBV18 and TRBJ2-6; no clear D. The V end lost 1 base, the J end lost 0 bases, and 4 bases lay between the germline ends. CDR3 length equals 15 residues. The germline gives CDR1 KGHSH, CDR2 LQKENI. CDR3 nucleotides: TGTGCCAGCTCACCACGCACCTCTGGGGCCAACGTCCTGACTTTC. Protein sequence: CASSPRTSGANVLTF.

This clone was found a few times. The chain couples TRBV10-3 to TRBJ1-5; 8 bases match TRBD1. The junction had 7 bases not matched to a gene; V was cut back by 3 bases and J by 6 bases. The germline V gene has CDR1 ENHRY and CDR2 SYGVKD. The CDR3 sequence is 15 residues long. In DNA form, the CDR3 reads TGTGCCATCAGTGATTCCGACAGGGGCGGTCAGCCCCAGCATTTT. Protein product: CAISDSDRGGQPQHF.

V gene TRBV11-2 combines with J gene TRBJ2-7; D gene uncertain. In germline, CDR1 is SGHAT, CDR2 FQNNGV. The CDR3 totals 13 residues. Trimming took 3 bases from V and 0 from J, leaving 6 bases between them. The CDR3 loop reads CASSFTASYEQYF. CDR3 nucleotides: TGTGCCAGCAGCTTTACAGCCTCCTACGAGCAGTACTTC.

The rearrangement joins TRBV6-1 to TRBJ2-5; TRBD1 aligns across 9 bases. The J call is uncertain, as TRBJ2-7 better fits the DNA end. This CDR3 comprises 14 residues. Germline CDR1 reads MNHNS; CDR2 reads SASEGT. The CDR3 DNA reads as TGTGCCAGCAAGGAACAGGGGGCCTACTACGAGCAGTACTTC. Its translation: CASKEQGAYYEQYF.

CDR3 nucleotide sequence: TGTGCCAGCAGTTTCTCAGGGGAAGGCTATGGCTACACCTTC. This translates into CASSFSGEGYGYTF. This chain connects TRBV27 to TRBJ1-2; possible D gene TRBD1, 6 bases. This CDR3 has 14 residues. Trimming removed 3 bases from V and 4 bases from J, with 12 bases in between. Per the germline V gene, CDR1 is MNHEY and CDR2 is SMNVEV (reference sequence).

The chain couples TRBV2 to TRBJ1-1, with TRBD1 matching over 9 bases. The length of the CDR3 is 14 residues. Per the germline V gene, CDR1 is SNHLY and CDR2 is FYNNEI. Trimming removed 5 bases from V and 4 bases from J; junction bases left unmatched: 5. The CDR3 reads CASSLQGAATEAFF. DNA for the CDR3: TGTGCCAGCAGTTTACAGGGGGCGGCCACTGAAGCTTTCTTT.

A single count supports this clone. The CDR3 DNA is TGTGCCAGCATTGGGCGGAACACCGGGGAGCTGTTTTTT. Amino acids: CASIGRNTGELFF. The chain employs TRBV6-1 and TRBJ2-2; no reliable D call. Per germline, CDR1 MNHNS and CDR2 SASEGT. V lost 7 bases to trimming and J lost 1 base, with 7 bases between them. This CDR3 is built from 13 residues.

The chain carries TRBV7-2 and TRBJ2-7, with TRBD1 identical over 8 bases. The CDR3 runs to 15 residues. Germline V gene lookup returns CDR1 SGHTA and CDR2 FQGNSA. The V and J ends lost 5 bases and 3 bases, in that order; junction bases with no gene match: 9. CDR3 amino acids: CASSQGAGGFYEQYF. CDR3 nucleotide sequence: TGTGCCAGCAGCCAAGGGGCAGGGGGCTTCTACGAGCAGTACTTC.

The chain links TRBV19 to TRBJ2-1; TRBD2 aligns across 9 bases. The CDR3 contains 17 residues. Germline V gene sequence: CDR1 LNHDA, CDR2 SQIVND (reference sequence). V dropped 5 bases and J dropped 7; count of bases not matched to a gene: 15. Here the CDR3 DNA reads TGTGCCAGTAGTGAGGGGGTTGAGGAGACTAGCGGAAATGAGCAGTTCTTC. Translating it yields CASSEGVEETSGNEQFF.

This clone was counted only a few times. V is TRBV2 and J is TRBJ1-2; TRBD1 matches at 8 bases. After removal of 8 bases from V and 2 bases from J, the junction contained 4 bases not matched to a gene. CDR3 length: 13 amino acids. Germline assignment: CDR1 SNHLY and CDR2 FYNNEI. This CDR3 reads CASGRQGNYGYTF. Written as DNA, the CDR3 is TGTGCCAGCGGGAGACAGGGGAACTATGGCTACACCTTC.

The chain recombines TRBV5-4 with TRBJ2-2; 12 bases fit TRBD2. Per the germline V gene, CDR1 is SGHNT and CDR2 is YYREEE (reference sequence). The CDR3 is made up of 19 amino acids. J lost 0 bases, V lost 3 bases, and 9 bases had no gene match. CDR3 bases: TGTGCCAGCAGCTGGCTAGCGGGAGGGCCCAAATCGAACACCGGGGAGCTGTTTTTT. Residues: CASSWLAGGPKSNTGELFF.

A single count supports this clone. CDR3: CASSPAGNTIYF. The CDR3 coding sequence is TGTGCCAGCAGCCCTGCTGGAAACACCATATATTTT. The chain uses TRBV7-6 and TRBJ1-3, with D unresolved. Deletions cut 5 bases from V and 2 bases from J, with 4 bases between. The V gene's germline CDR1 is SGHVS and CDR2 FNYEAQ. This CDR3 comprises 12 residues.

The V call is TRBV29-1, the J call TRBJ2-1; 10 nucleotides align to TRBD2. The CDR3 runs 15 residues. Germline CDR1 SQVTM, CDR2 ANQGSEA. V was pared by 6 bases and J by 4 bases, with 9 bases of the junction left unmatched. The CDR3 region is CSVSKGTSEYNEQFF. Written as DNA, the CDR3 is TGCAGCGTCTCAAAAGGGACTAGCGAGTACAATGAGCAGTTCTTC.

This chain uses TRBV28 with TRBJ1-3; the D is unclear. V lost 8 bases to trimming and J lost 3 bases, with 17 bases between them. This CDR3 comprises 15 residues. CDR1 and CDR2 (germline): MDHEN, SYDVKM. The CDR3, as DNA: TGTGCCAGCCATGAGAAATCCCGATATGGAAACACCATATATTTT. Its protein is CASHEKSRYGNTIYF.

The gene calls are TRBV7-2 and TRBJ2-7; TRBD2 matches 10 bases. Germline CDR1 and CDR2: SGHTA and FQGNSA. This CDR3 region has 15 residues. The V segment lost 5 bases and the J segment 4 bases; nucleotides outside the gene matches: 8. The DNA for the CDR3 is TGTGCCAGCAGCAAGGGGACTAGCGAGGGATACGAGCAGTACTTC. Its translation is CASSKGTSEGYEQYF.

The rearrangement uses TRBV19 and TRBJ2-1; TRBD2 is a possible D gene (5 bases). CDR1 and CDR2 from the germline V gene are LNHDA and SQIVND (reference sequence). The V gene lost 6 bases and the J gene lost 8 bases, with 20 bases spanning the gap. The CDR3 consists of 15 residues. CDR3 nucleotide sequence: TGTGCCAGTAGCCACCGGGCGGGTGCCCTCGATGAGCAGTTCTTC. It yields the protein CASSHRAGALDEQFF.

This rearrangement joins TRBV19 to TRBJ2-1, with unresolved D. Per germline, CDR1 LNHDA and CDR2 SQIVND (reference sequence). Deletions cut 0 bases from V and 6 bases from J, with 15 bases between. This CDR3 spans 16 amino acids. This CDR3 reads CASSIDRSEKGNEQFF. In DNA form, the CDR3 reads TGTGCCAGTAGTATAGATCGGTCGGAGAAAGGCAATGAGCAGTTCTTC.

J is TRBJ2-3 and V is TRBV10-3; TRBD2 matches at 8 bases. The CDR3 length is 14 residues. Looked up from germline, CDR1 is ENHRY and CDR2 is SYGVKD. V trimming: 6 bases; J trimming: 2 bases; junction bases outside the gene matches: 4. The CDR3 DNA reads as TGTGCCATCAGCGGACTAGCCCTCACAGATACGCAGTATTTT. Amino acid sequence: CAISGLALTDTQYF.

The CDR3 sequence: CASSYSYQVSGNTIYF. The CDR3 DNA follows: TGTGCCAGCAGTTACTCATATCAGGTCTCTGGAAACACCATATATTTT. The gene calls are TRBV6-5 and TRBJ1-3; D remains unclear. CDR3 length: 16 amino acids. Germline V gene sequence: CDR1 MNHEY, CDR2 SVGAGI. Trimming removed 0 bases from V and 0 bases from J, with 9 bases in between.

The DNA for the CDR3 is TGTGCCACCAACCCTTTAGGGGGACGGGGCTCCTACGAGCAGTACTTC. Translated, it gives CATNPLGGRGSYEQYF. V is TRBV10-3 and J is TRBJ2-7; a weak D match, TRBD1 (6 bases). Germline V gene lookup returns CDR1 ENHRY and CDR2 SYGVKD. V gave up 10 bases and J gave up 0 bases, with 22 bases separating them. CDR3 size: 16 residues.

The genes are TRBV5-1 and TRBJ1-3; D gene uncertain. The germline V gene has CDR1 SGHRS and CDR2 YFSETQ. V lost 4 bases, J lost 4 bases, and 12 bases lay in between. CDR3 length equals 14 residues. This chain's CDR3 is CASSPDGRGNTIYF. CDR3 nucleotide sequence: TGCGCCAGCAGCCCCGACGGCCGCGGAAACACCATATATTTT.

This clone was detected a few times. The chain recombines TRBV7-9 with TRBJ1-1, with unresolved D. The V gene lost 0 bases and the J gene lost 6 bases, with 8 bases spanning the gap. From germline, CDR1 is SEHNR and CDR2 FQNEAQ (reference sequence). CDR3 length: 13 residues. The chain's CDR3 is CASSLAGSPEAFF. Here the CDR3 DNA reads TGTGCCAGCAGCTTAGCAGGCAGTCCTGAAGCTTTCTTT.

DNA of the CDR3: TGTGCCAGCTCACTGGGACTAGCGGGGGGTGAGCAGTTCTTC. This sequence encodes CASSLGLAGGEQFF. V is TRBV18 and J is TRBJ2-1, with TRBD2 matching 15 bases. The CDR3 is 14 residues long. Germline V gives CDR1 KGHSH, CDR2 LQKENI. With V trimmed by 4 bases and J by 9 bases, 1 base remained unmatched.

The rearrangement links TRBV20-1 to TRBJ2-5, with D hard to call. The V gene lost 7 bases and the J gene lost 2 bases, with 8 bases spanning the gap. The CDR3 covers 11 residues. Germline values: CDR1 DFQATT, CDR2 SNEGSKA (reference sequence). The CDR3 is CSGKPQETQYF. The CDR3 DNA reads TGCAGTGGCAAACCACAAGAGACCCAGTACTTC.

This chain connects TRBV28 to TRBJ2-7; the D call may be TRBD1 or TRBD2 (5 bases each). The CDR3 is made up of 11 amino acids. V gave up 11 bases and J gave up 2 bases, with 10 bases separating them. CDR1 is MDHEN and CDR2 is SYDVKM in the germline V gene. This chain's CDR3 is CAWGSTYEQYF. The DNA for the CDR3 is TGTGCCTGGGGGAGTACCTACGAGCAGTACTTC.

In this sample, this clone turned up once. This chain uses TRBV5-8 with TRBJ2-5, with D unclear. The tail of the sequence fits TRBJ2-7 better, so the J call may be wrong. From germline, CDR1 is SGHTS and CDR2 YDEGEE. The CDR3 sequence is 14 residues long. DNA of the CDR3: TGTGCCAGCAGGTCCCGACGCAGTTCCTACGAGCAGTACTTC. Its protein product is CASRSRRSSYEQYF.

The gene calls are TRBV10-3 and TRBJ2-2; possible D gene TRBD2, 5 bases. This CDR3 contains 15 residues. Germline V lookup: CDR1 ENHRY, CDR2 SYGVKD. V was pared by 3 bases and J by 2 bases, with 10 bases between. The CDR3 is CAISEGLDNTGELFF. CDR3 DNA sequence: TGTGCCATCAGTGAAGGACTTGATAACACCGGGGAGCTGTTTTTT.

The rearrangement links TRBV2 to TRBJ2-7; no firm D call. Trimming stripped 6 bases from V and 0 bases from J, with 9 bases between. The V gene's germline CDR1 is SNHLY and CDR2 FYNNEI. The CDR3 has 13 residues. The CDR3 DNA follows: TGTGCCAGCAGCCCTCGGATCTCCTACGAGCAGTACTTC. Translating it yields CASSPRISYEQYF. The full variable domain, its missing parts supplied by reference TRBV2 and TRBJ2-7, is EPEVTQTPSHQVTQMGQEVILRCVPISNHLYFYWYRQILGQKVEFLVSFYNNEISEKSEIFDDQFSVERPDGSNFTLKIRSTKLEDSAMYFCASSPRISYEQYFGPGTRLTVT.